The 23 T cell receptor beta chains in this list originate from one sample, sequenced in a study of a mutant IDH1 vaccine in newly diagnosed glioma. Sequencing used immunoSEQ multiplex PCR; TCRdb keeps in-frame clones, though not all of them. The sample holds about 55,000 clones, 80% seen once. Their cognate antigens are unknown. The time point here: week 23, last vaccination. In every dose of vaccine, 300 ug of mutant IDH1 20-mer peptide was given alongside topical imiquimod. The material sequenced was PBMCs, taken from a glioma patient whose treatment included an IDH1 peptide vaccine. The receptors derive from a man aged 35 to 55 with glioma.

V and J are TRBV5-1 and TRBJ1-2; maybe TRBD1 (5 bases). Trimming took 4 bases from V and 3 from J, leaving 16 bases between them. Looked up from germline, CDR1 is SGHRS and CDR2 is YFSETQ. The CDR3 length is 15 residues. The CDR3 protein is CASSPQTAQYYGYTF. The CDR3 nucleotides are TGCGCCAGCAGCCCCCAGACAGCCCAATACTATGGCTACACCTTC.

CDR3 amino acids: CASSPRARGLYGYTF. The CDR3 DNA sequence: TGTGCCAGCAGCCCCAGGGCCAGAGGTCTGTATGGCTACACCTTC. This chain joins TRBV5-6 and TRBJ1-2; a possible D gene is TRBD1 (5 bases). This CDR3 spans 15 amino acids. Germline CDR1 reads SGHDT; CDR2 reads YYEEEE. V lost 4 bases and J 5 bases, leaving 18 bases between the germline ends.

The chain uses TRBV5-6 and TRBJ2-5; TRBD2 matches at 10 bases. CDR1 SGHDT and CDR2 YYEEEE come from the germline V gene. V was pared by 2 bases and J by 5 bases, with 0 bases of the junction left unmatched. CDR3 length equals 13 residues. CDR3 nucleotide sequence: TGTGCCAGCAGCTTACTAGCGGGGGAGACCCAGTACTTC. Protein: CASSLLAGETQYF.

J is TRBJ1-6 and V is TRBV6-5; no clear D gene. Germline lookup yields CDR1 MNHEY and CDR2 SVGAGI. This CDR3 contains 16 residues. V was shortened by 0 bases and J by 4 bases, with 10 bases between the two germline ends. The CDR3 DNA follows: TGTGCCAGCAGTTACTCGACGAGCGTATATAATTCACCCCTCCACTTT. Amino acids: CASSYSTSVYNSPLHF.

In its sample, this clone was seen a few times. Distinct nucleotide sequences in the sample also encode this CDR3. CDR3 coding DNA: TGCAGTGCGGGGGGTAACAATGAGCAGTTCTTC. Translating gives CSAGGNNEQFF. The chain combines TRBV20-1 with TRBJ2-1, with D possibly matching TRBD2 (6 bases). CDR1 and CDR2 (germline): DFQATT, SNEGSKA (reference sequence). The CDR3 length is 11 residues. V lost 6 bases and J lost 5, with 8 bases in between.

J is TRBJ2-6 and V is TRBV2; D is ambiguous. The CDR3 extends over 14 amino acids. Germline V gene lookup returns CDR1 SNHLY and CDR2 FYNNEI. V gave up 6 bases and J gave up 1 base, with 7 bases separating them. In DNA, the CDR3 is TGTGCCAGCAGATCGGAGTCTGGGGCCAACGTCCTGACTTTC. Its translation: CASRSESGANVLTF.

CDR3 residues: CSGTGGSNTEAFF. The CDR3 DNA reads as TGCAGCGGTACAGGGGGTTCGAACACTGAAGCTTTCTTT. This sequence joins TRBV29-1 and TRBJ1-1, with 8 bases fitting TRBD1. CDR1 SQVTM and CDR2 ANQGSEA come from the germline V gene. V was pared by 7 bases and J by 1 base, with 5 bases of the junction left unmatched. The CDR3 length is 13 residues.

V gene TRBV4-1 combines with J gene TRBJ1-2; TRBD1 might be the D (5 bases). V lost 0 bases and J lost 5, with 13 bases in between. Germline CDR1 MGHRA, CDR2 YSYEKL. The CDR3 extends over 15 amino acids. The CDR3 DNA reads TGCGCCAGCAGCCAAGATGACAGAACCTATTATGGCTACACCTTC. It specifies CASSQDDRTYYGYTF.

This clone turned up a few times. The genes are TRBV30 and TRBJ1-6; D is uncertain. Trimming stripped 4 bases from V and 0 bases from J, with 10 bases between. In germline, CDR1 is GTSNPN, CDR2 SVGIG (reference sequence). This CDR3 is built from 15 residues. The CDR3 is CAWTQAGSYNSPLHF. The CDR3 DNA reads TGTGCCTGGACTCAGGCTGGCTCCTATAATTCACCCCTCCACTTT.

V gene TRBV13 combines with J gene TRBJ1-1; 11 positions agree with TRBD1. Per the germline V gene, CDR1 is PRHDT and CDR2 is FYEKMQ (reference sequence). Germline trimming cut 1 base from V and 10 bases from J; bases unmatched to any gene: 8. This CDR3 contains 15 residues. The CDR3 region is CASSLEGQGDRRAFF. CDR3 nucleotides: TGTGCCAGCAGCTTAGAGGGACAGGGGGACCGTCGAGCTTTCTTT.

This chain connects TRBV2 to TRBJ2-5; 14 bases match TRBD2. V gave up 5 bases and J gave up 1 base; unmatched junction bases: 6. CDR3 length: 17 amino acids. Germline V gives CDR1 SNHLY, CDR2 FYNNEI. Written as DNA, the CDR3 is TGTGCCAGCAGTATTAGACTAGCGGGGGGGTTCCAAGAGACCCAGTACTTC. Encoded protein: CASSIRLAGGFQETQYF.

Concerning this clone: One junction end does not reproduce the germline sequence, and a read error may be involved. The V gene is TRBV18, the J gene TRBJ1-1; 8 positions agree with TRBD1. The CDR3 sequence is 15 residues long. Germline lookup yields CDR1 KGHSH and CDR2 LQKENI. The CDR3 bases are TGTGCCAGCTCCCCACAGGGGGGCGGGAACACTGAAGCTTTCTTT. It codes for CASSPQGGGNTEAFF.

The chain is built from TRBV18 and TRBJ1-1; no firm D call. Trimming left V 3 bases short and J 6 bases short, with 11 bases between. The CDR3 runs to 13 residues. The V gene's germline CDR1 is KGHSH and CDR2 LQKENI. CDR3: CASSPPGGPEAFF. The CDR3 coding sequence is TGTGCCAGCTCACCCCCTGGAGGCCCTGAAGCTTTCTTT.

J is TRBJ2-5 and V is TRBV18; D may be TRBD1 or TRBD2 (6 bases each). In germline, CDR1 is KGHSH, CDR2 LQKENI. V gave up 2 bases and J gave up 4 bases, with 8 bases separating them. The CDR3 contains 13 residues. The CDR3 loop is CASSPGGPETQYF. In DNA form, the CDR3 reads TGTGCCAGCTCACCAGGGGGGCCAGAGACCCAGTACTTC.

The chain is built from TRBV5-8 and TRBJ1-6; TRBD1 matches 11 bases. This CDR3 has 18 amino acids. Looked up from germline, CDR1 is SGHTS and CDR2 is YDEGEE. V lost 4 bases, J lost 1 base, and 7 bases stayed unmatched. In DNA, the CDR3 is TGTGCCAGCAGCCAATGGACAGGGGGCGATTCCTATAATTCACCCCTCCACTTT. Encoded protein: CASSQWTGGDSYNSPLHF.

The chain recombines TRBV7-6 with TRBJ2-7; 10 positions match TRBD1. The V gene's germline CDR1 is SGHVS and CDR2 FNYEAQ. The CDR3 length is 13 residues. V trimming: 5 bases; J trimming: 3 bases; junction bases outside the gene matches: 1. The CDR3 sequence is CASSRTGGYEQYF. CDR3 DNA: TGTGCCAGCAGCCGGACAGGGGGCTACGAGCAGTACTTC.

This chain connects TRBV27 to TRBJ1-6; 8 positions agree with TRBD1. Germline V gene sequence: CDR1 MNHEY, CDR2 SMNVEV (reference sequence). There are 16 residues in the CDR3. Trimming cost V 1 base and J 9 bases; bases outside gene matches: 8. The CDR3 DNA sequence: TGTGCCAGCAGTTTATTTGTGGGGACAGGCCTTTCACCCCTCCACTTT. Protein: CASSLFVGTGLSPLHF.

J is TRBJ2-1 and V is TRBV29-1, with 16 bases that match TRBD2. CDR3 length equals 14 residues. The V segment lost 6 bases and the J segment 7 bases; nucleotides outside the gene matches: 3. Germline V gene lookup returns CDR1 SQVTM and CDR2 ANQGSEA. The CDR3 region is CSVGTSGGANEQFF. The CDR3 nucleotides read TGCAGCGTGGGGACTAGCGGGGGGGCAAATGAGCAGTTCTTC.

The CDR3: CASSPGTLNTGELFF. The CDR3 DNA follows: TGTGCCAGCTCACCCGGGACACTTAACACCGGGGAGCTGTTTTTT. The chain employs TRBV18 and TRBJ2-2; D is possibly TRBD1 (6 bases). V was clipped by 3 bases and J by 2 bases, with 10 bases between them. The CDR3 has 15 amino acids. Germline values: CDR1 KGHSH, CDR2 LQKENI. The full variable domain, with the rest looked up from reference TRBV18 and TRBJ2-2, is NAGVMQNPRHLVRRRGQEARLRCSPMKGHSHVYWYRQLPEEGLKFMVYLQKENIIDESGMPKERFSAEFPKEGPSILRIQQVVRGDSAAYFCASSPGTLNTGELFFGEGSRLTVL.

Here the CDR3 DNA reads TGTGCCAGCAGTTACTCGACGACGCGGGGGGCTAATGAGCAGTTCTTC. Encoded protein: CASSYSTTRGANEQFF. The chain employs TRBV6-6 and TRBJ2-1; 8 bases line up with TRBD2. The CDR3 covers 16 residues. CDR1 MNHNY and CDR2 SVGAGI come from the germline V gene (reference sequence). V lost 0 bases to trimming and J lost 7 bases; unmatched junction nucleotides: 8.

The CDR3 loop reads CASSLIGGYTF. For the CDR3, the DNA is TGTGCCAGCAGCTTAATAGGAGGCTACACCTTC. The chain uses TRBV13 and TRBJ1-2; D remains unclear. Germline V CDR1 and CDR2: PRHDT, FYEKMQ (reference sequence). This CDR3 spans 11 amino acids. Deletions cut 2 bases from V and 8 bases from J, with 6 bases between.

The table lists this clone with a few counts. The rearrangement joins TRBV19 to TRBJ2-4; D not resolved. V lost 1 base, J lost 7 bases, and 11 bases lay in between. This CDR3 contains 14 residues. The germline CDR1 and CDR2 sequences are LNHDA and SQIVND (reference sequence). Written as DNA, the CDR3 is TGTGCCAGTAGTATAGCCAGGCTGGGGAACATTCAGTACTTC. Translated: CASSIARLGNIQYF.

This clone was found once. The chain couples TRBV30 to TRBJ1-2; D perhaps matches TRBD1 (5 bases). The V and J ends lost 5 bases and 6 bases respectively, with 16 bases between them. Germline-derived CDR1 and CDR2 are GTSNPN and SVGIG (reference sequence). The CDR3 consists of 13 residues. CDR3 sequence (DNA): TGTGCCTGGGGGCAGTCGGGGGTCGATGGCTACACCTTC. It codes for CAWGQSGVDGYTF.